The 24 T cell receptor beta chains presented below share a single source sample, sequenced in a study of blood T cell repertoires in COVID-19 (TCRdb year 2020). Library construction relied on the immunoSEQ multiplex PCR assay. TCRdb carries this immuneACCESS record with in-frame sequences only. Its versions omit some clonotypes, under half of them owing to an unresolved V gene in the studies checked, with the rest unexplained. The sample includes about 440,000 clones, with 87% observed a single time. The ten largest clones take up approximately 2% of the sample. Input material: PBMCs or T cells enriched from blood (not recorded which). These receptors were obtained from a woman under 30 with acute COVID-19.

This chain joins TRBV27 and TRBJ1-2, with unresolved D. CDR3 length: 13 residues. Trimming pared 4 bases from V and 4 bases from J, leaving 10 bases between. Germline lookup yields CDR1 MNHEY and CDR2 SMNVEV (reference sequence). CDR3 coding DNA: TGTGCCAGCAGTTCCCAGTATCTCTATGGCTACACCTTC. Translated, it gives CASSSQYLYGYTF.

The V call is TRBV11-2, the J call TRBJ2-7, with 7 positions matching TRBD1. Losses at the gene ends were 6 bases for V and 3 bases for J; bases not matched to a gene: 8. This CDR3 has 14 residues. Germline V gene sequence: CDR1 SGHAT, CDR2 FQNNGV. CDR3 sequence reads: CASRTGAGNYEQYF. CDR3 nucleotide sequence: TGTGCCAGCAGAACAGGGGCCGGGAACTACGAGCAGTACTTC.

This chain uses TRBV5-6 with TRBJ1-5; D unclear. Deletions cut 0 bases from V and 7 bases from J, with 14 bases between. CDR1 is SGHDT, CDR2 YYEEEE, per germline. The CDR3 is made up of 15 amino acids. CDR3 bases: TGTGCCAGCAGCTTGGCAGGCAGGTCCAAGCAGCCCCAGCATTTT. Its protein product is CASSLAGRSKQPQHF.

This sequence joins TRBV28 and TRBJ2-3; TRBD1 is a possible D gene (6 bases). With 0 bases removed from V and 2 bases from J, the gap between germline ends came to 9 bases. Germline V gene data show CDR1 as MDHEN and CDR2 as SYDVKM. CDR3 length: 15 amino acids. CDR3 in amino acids: CASSLWSGVTDTQYF. In DNA, the CDR3 is TGTGCCAGCAGTTTATGGTCAGGGGTCACAGATACGCAGTATTTT. The whole variable domain, remainder taken from reference TRBV28 and TRBJ2-3, is DVKVTQSSRYLVKRTGEKVFLECVQDMDHENMFWYRQDPGLGLRLIYFSYDVKMKEKGDIPEGYSVSREKKERFSLILESASTNQTSMYLCASSLWSGVTDTQYFGPGTRLTVL.

The rearrangement joins TRBV5-5 to TRBJ2-5, with a weak D call TRBD2 (6 bases). V lost 0 bases and J 5 bases, leaving 8 bases between the germline ends. The CDR3 length is 13 residues. From germline, CDR1 is SGHKS and CDR2 YYEKEE (reference sequence). The CDR3 reads CASSLEGGETQYF. The CDR3 region has the DNA TGTGCCAGCAGCTTGGAAGGAGGGGAGACCCAGTACTTC.

This chain links TRBV7-2 with TRBJ2-2; perhaps TRBD1 as D (6 bases). With 4 bases removed from V and 0 bases from J, the gap between germline ends came to 9 bases. Germline V gene data show CDR1 as SGHTA and CDR2 as FQGNSA. The CDR3 spans 15 residues. The CDR3 is CASSSQGPNTGELFF. The CDR3 DNA sequence: TGTGCCAGCAGCTCACAGGGCCCGAACACCGGGGAGCTGTTTTTT.

The chain employs TRBV4-3 and TRBJ2-5; no definite D call. V was shortened by 4 bases and J by 5 bases, with 17 bases between the two germline ends. Germline CDR1 reads LGHNA; CDR2 reads YSLEER. The CDR3 loop spans 15 amino acids. CDR3 in amino acids: CASSPTRSTRETQYF. The CDR3 coding sequence is TGCGCCAGCAGCCCAACAAGGAGTACTCGGGAGACCCAGTACTTC.

The J gene is TRBJ2-7, the V gene TRBV27, with D perhaps TRBD1 (5 bases). The length of the CDR3 is 13 residues. Germline V gene sequence: CDR1 MNHEY, CDR2 SMNVEV (reference sequence). V shed 6 bases and J shed 6 bases, with 15 bases lying between them. CDR3 residues: CASRDTEPSEQYF. The DNA of the CDR3 is TGTGCCAGCAGGGACACAGAGCCAAGCGAGCAGTACTTC.

V usage is TRBV10-3 and J usage is TRBJ1-3; 10 positions match TRBD1. Germline CDR1 ENHRY, CDR2 SYGVKD. V was pared by 4 bases and J by 0 bases, with 6 bases of the junction left unmatched. This CDR3 spans 17 amino acids. CDR3 sequence (DNA): TGTGCCATCAGTGCGAAGGACAGGGGGGACTCTGGAAACACCATATATTTT. This encodes CAISAKDRGDSGNTIYF.

In its sample, this clone was seen once. A much larger clone differs by one base, so this may be a read error. The V gene is TRBV11-1, the J gene TRBJ1-4; 9 bases line up with TRBD1. CDR1 and CDR2 from the germline V gene are SGHAT and FQDESV (reference sequence). V lost 5 bases to trimming and J lost 4 bases; unmatched junction nucleotides: 2. CDR3 length: 14 residues. The CDR3 DNA reads TGTGCCAGCAGCCGACAGGGGGGTAATGAAAAACTGTTTTTT. Translated, it gives CASSRQGGNEKLFF.

V is TRBV7-3 and J is TRBJ1-2; TRBD1 might be the D (5 bases). The CDR3 extends over 14 amino acids. Germline assignment: CDR1 SGHTA and CDR2 FQGTGA. Deletions cut 4 bases from V and 8 bases from J, with 17 bases between. CDR3 loop: CASSSKAGPTGYTF. In nucleotides, the CDR3 is TGTGCCAGCAGCTCTAAGGCAGGGCCTACGGGCTACACCTTC.

V usage is TRBV25-1 and J usage is TRBJ2-7; possibly TRBD2 for D (6 bases). The germline V gene has CDR1 MGHDK and CDR2 SYGVNS. V lost 1 base and J lost 3, with 7 bases in between. This CDR3 has 13 amino acids. The CDR3: CASSEWGGYEQYF. CDR3 nucleotides: TGTGCCAGCAGTGAATGGGGAGGCTACGAGCAGTACTTC.

The gene calls are TRBV7-8 and TRBJ2-4; D perhaps matches TRBD1 (6 bases). Looked up from germline, CDR1 is SGHVS and CDR2 is FQNEAQ. The CDR3 runs 17 residues. Trimming took off 5 bases at V and 1 base at J, with 18 bases between the two ends. CDR3 sequence (DNA): TGTGCCAGCAGCCAACTCAGGGGCGAATTGGCCAAAAACATTCAGTACTTC. Residues: CASSQLRGELAKNIQYF.

V usage is TRBV5-8 and J usage is TRBJ2-1, with 9 bases aligning to TRBD1. The CDR3 loop spans 14 amino acids. CDR1 is SGHTS, CDR2 YDEGEE, per germline. Trimming cost V 3 bases and J 6 bases; bases outside gene matches: 4. The CDR3 spells CASSSRDRVNEQFF. CDR3 DNA: TGTGCCAGCAGCTCTCGGGACAGGGTCAATGAGCAGTTCTTC.

The V gene is TRBV27, the J gene TRBJ2-1; TRBD2 agrees at 11 bases. The CDR3 has 15 residues. V trimming: 2 bases; J trimming: 3 bases; junction bases outside the gene matches: 0. The germline V gene encodes CDR1 MNHEY and CDR2 SMNVEV (reference sequence). DNA of the CDR3: TGTGCCAGCAGTTTACTAGCGGGGGGCTACAATGAGCAGTTCTTC. Residues: CASSLLAGGYNEQFF.

This clone is a singleton in its sample. The chain recombines TRBV7-9 with TRBJ1-1; D not resolved. The germline V gene has CDR1 SEHNR and CDR2 FQNEAQ (reference sequence). The CDR3 totals 10 residues. V was trimmed by 11 bases and J by 4 bases, leaving 8 bases between them. CDR3 sequence (DNA): TGTGCCGTTTCCGGCACTGAAGCTTTCTTT. It encodes CAVSGTEAFF.

The chain carries TRBV5-6 and TRBJ1-4; 12 nucleotides line up with TRBD1. V gave up 4 bases and J gave up 3 bases; unmatched junction bases: 7. This CDR3 contains 17 residues. The germline V gene encodes CDR1 SGHDT and CDR2 YYEEEE. This CDR3 reads CASSPTGTGGPNEKLFF. The CDR3 DNA follows: TGTGCCAGCAGCCCCACCGGGACAGGGGGCCCTAATGAAAAACTGTTTTTT.

This chain uses TRBV18 with TRBJ1-5, with D perhaps matching TRBD1 (5 bases). In germline, CDR1 is KGHSH, CDR2 LQKENI. This CDR3 region has 13 residues. The germline V and J ends were trimmed by 5 bases and 8 bases, with 13 bases remaining between them. The CDR3 loop reads CASSIQGSEPQHF. The CDR3 region has the DNA TGTGCCAGCTCAATCCAGGGTTCTGAGCCCCAGCATTTT.

The J gene is TRBJ1-2, the V gene TRBV24-1; D possibly corresponds to TRBD1 (6 bases). The V end was cut by 1 base, the J end by 6 bases, with 17 bases between. Looked up from germline, CDR1 is KGHDR and CDR2 is SFDVKD. The CDR3 runs 16 residues. CDR3 sequence (DNA): TGTGCCACCAGTGATTTACGGCAGGGGTCTATCAATGGCTACACCTTC. Amino acids: CATSDLRQGSINGYTF.

J is TRBJ2-5 and V is TRBV6-4; 9 bases fit TRBD2. V shed 3 bases and J 6 bases; nucleotides not matched to a gene: 8. This CDR3 has 15 residues. Germline-derived CDR1 and CDR2 are MRHNA and SNTAGT. The CDR3 is CASSEVAGAGKTQYF. In DNA form, the CDR3 reads TGTGCCAGCAGTGAGGTAGCGGGAGCCGGAAAGACCCAGTACTTC.

The sample holds a few counts of this clone. The V call is TRBV21-1, the J call TRBJ2-3; the tabulated D call, TRBD1, remains unverified against the DNA. TRBV21-1 is annotated as a pseudogene. CDR3 size: 16 residues. The CDR3 coding sequence is TGTGCCAGCAGCAAAGTCCGAGGACAGTCCTGGGATACGCAGTATTTT. This translates into CASSKVRGQSWDTQYF.

The V gene is TRBV19, the J gene TRBJ1-5; 9 bases are a match to TRBD1. CDR1 and CDR2 (germline): LNHDA, SQIVND (reference sequence). CDR3 size: 14 residues. V shed 4 bases and J 2 bases; nucleotides not matched to a gene: 0. The CDR3 sequence is CASSRTGGNQPQHF. In nucleotides, the CDR3 is TGTGCCAGTAGTAGGACAGGGGGCAATCAGCCCCAGCATTTT.

This chain connects TRBV5-1 to TRBJ2-3; 7 bases match TRBD2. The trim removed 3 bases at V and 2 bases at J, leaving 6 bases unmatched. CDR1 and CDR2 (germline): SGHRS, YFSETQ. CDR3 size: 15 residues. The CDR3 loop is CASSSLAIDTDTQYF. The DNA of the CDR3 is TGCGCCAGCAGCTCACTAGCGATAGACACAGATACGCAGTATTTT.

The rearrangement uses TRBV19 and TRBJ1-2; 7 bases fit TRBD1. Germline values: CDR1 LNHDA, CDR2 SQIVND (reference sequence). With 6 bases clipped from V and 4 bases from J, the junction kept 5 bases outside the gene matches. The CDR3 has 13 residues. CDR3 sequence: CASSMGQIYGYTF. The CDR3 coding sequence is TGTGCCAGTAGCATGGGACAGATCTATGGCTACACCTTC.